This TCR beta chain was captured in a study of cytomegalovirus exposure and HLA in healthy donors. PCR involved 60 Vbeta and 13 Jbeta primers. TCRdb's copy holds only in-frame clones and misses some; the assay was immunoSEQ multiplex PCR. The data hold roughly 40,000 clones, with around 81% observed a single time. Germline V gene data show CDR1 as ENHRY and CDR2 as SYGVKD. V gave up 8 bases and J gave up 4 bases, with 12 bases separating them. CDR3 length: 13 residues. The chain combines TRBV10-3 with TRBJ1-5, with D perhaps matching TRBD1 (6 bases). Sequenced input: PBMCs. This receptor was obtained from a woman aged 40 to 50 in good health and CMV-seronegative. The DNA for the CDR3 is TGTGCCATCGGATCCGGACAGAATCAGCCCCAGCATTTT. Protein product: CAIGSGQNQPQHF.